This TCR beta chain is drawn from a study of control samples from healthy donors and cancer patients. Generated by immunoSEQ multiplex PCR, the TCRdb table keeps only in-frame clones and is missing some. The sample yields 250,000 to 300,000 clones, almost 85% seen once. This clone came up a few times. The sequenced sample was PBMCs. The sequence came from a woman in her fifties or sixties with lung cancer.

The CDR3 is CASSLGQRGEKLFF. CDR3 sequence (DNA): TGTGCCAGCAGCTTGGGACAGAGGGGAGAAAAACTGTTTTTT. The rearrangement joins TRBV5-8 to TRBJ1-4; TRBD1 is a possible D gene (5 bases). Trimming shortened V by 0 bases and J by 8 bases, and 11 bases separated the two germline ends. The CDR3 is 14 residues long. Looked up from germline, CDR1 is SGHTS and CDR2 is YDEGEE.